A single T cell receptor beta chain is shown here with its context. It has no known antigen specificity. Base qualities were left out, and no much larger clone turns up one base away. The data stem from a study of blood T cell repertoires in COVID-19 (dated by TCRdb to 2018 to 2020). In the study overall: Samples from collaborators originated in the United States, Italy and Spain and spanned both the acute and convalescent phases of COVID-19. The material from the prospective study consisted of cDNA or gDNA derived from T cells, B-cell-depleted T cells, or PBMCs. The dataset comprised deeply sampled blood TCRbeta repertoires from subjects exposed to, actively infected with, or recovered from COVID-19. A freely available public database, intended as a resource for researchers studying the immune response to SARS-CoV-2, is where the repertoires were released. The samples were drawn from the first 160 participants of the ongoing ImmuneRACE study and from 1,254 subjects provided by 6 global collaborators. Sample metadata almost always included a de-identified subject ID, COVID-19 status, age in years and sex. Where available, HLA class I and class II types were obtained from metadata supplied by the sample provider rather than from assay-based typing. Study-wide findings and limitations: The amount of clinical and demographic metadata varied by source and participant and was provided uncurated.

Participants in the prospective study were aged roughly 18 to 100 years, lived in 20 to 25 United States geographic areas, and enrolled through a virtual design. Cohort assignment in the prospective study relied on participant-reported clinical history from a screening survey and a study questionnaire. Recovered participants in ImmuneRACE Cohort 3 were defined by two consecutive negative NP/OP PCR tests, clearance by a healthcare professional, or resolution of symptoms. Each participant in the prospective study had whole blood, serum and a nasopharyngeal or oropharyngeal swab collected by mobile phlebotomists. Prospective study participants could optionally give additional blood draws and questionnaires over an approximately 2-month period. Before DNA extraction, prospective study blood samples were shipped either frozen or at room temperature. TCRbeta CDR3 regions were amplified from genomic DNA using the immunoSEQ Assay, a bias-controlled multiplex PCR. The authors processed their data as follows. Within the assay, amplification of reference gene primers was used to estimate how many nucleated cells each sample contained. To quantify the absolute abundance of each unique TCRbeta CDR3 rearrangement, sequence reads were collapsed and filtered. For each sample, productive Simpson clonality was calculated as the square root of Simpson's diversity index over productive rearrangements. TCRdb mirrors the immuneACCESS table, restricted to in-frame sequences. Some clones are absent from its copies; in checked studies, under half trace to an unresolved V gene, and the reason for the others is unknown. Clone size and the V and J calls come from that table; the DNA yielded D and trimming. Recorded for this sample are 200,000 or so clones; 89% of them occurred a single time. Together, the top ten hold approximately 8% of the sample.

This clonotype was obtained from a woman between 18 and 30 years old who had recovered from COVID-19. What was sequenced was PBMCs or T cells enriched from blood (not recorded which).

The CDR3 protein is CASSLEKTWTARKPPTYGYTF. The nucleotide sequence is given as TGCGCCAGCAGCCTAGAAAAGACCTGGACAGCCCGAAAGCCGCCAACCTATGGCTACACCTTC. Here the chain combines TRBV4-1 and TRBJ1-2; a tentative D call is TRBD1 (6 bases match). The CDR3 contains 21 residues, cysteine and phenylalanine counted. Only the CDR3 portion is preserved as DNA: 63 bases, with reading frame beginning at the first base. Per the germline V gene, MGHRA is the CDR1 and YSYEKL is the CDR2. V is pared back by 4 bases and J by 4 bases, with 34 bases lying between the germline termini.